This is a list of T cell receptor beta chains from one sample in a study of shared clonotypes between healthy human individuals. This table comes from immunoSEQ multiplex PCR, and its TCRdb copy is limited to in-frame clones, with some not included. The table includes hundreds of thousands of clones, about two thirds detected once. The sequencing sample was made of memory CD4+ T cells sorted from blood. The receptors stem from a woman in her thirties in good health. Each CDR3 is given with its conserved first and last residue. Each record gives: CDR3 DNA, CDR3 protein, J gene, clone size, V gene, D gene. D genes are given only for firm matches. A clone size is listed for some rows: how often the clone was seen (once, few, many), or a class if it is expanded.

cdr3_nt: TGTGCCAGCAGTCCTGGGACTAGCGGGAGGAGGGAGACCCAGTACTTC; cdr3_aa: CASSPGTSGRRETQYF; j_call: TRBJ2-5; clone_size: once; v_call: TRBV7-2; d_call: TRBD2
cdr3_nt: TGTGCCAGTAGTCGAAGTGGAAACACCATATATTTT; cdr3_aa: CASSRSGNTIYF; j_call: TRBJ1-3; clone_size: NA; v_call: TRBV19; d_call: NA
cdr3_nt: TGCGCCAGCAGCCAAACTAGCGGATCCTACAATGAGCAGTTCTTC; cdr3_aa: CASSQTSGSYNEQFF; j_call: TRBJ2-1; clone_size: many; v_call: TRBV5-1; d_call: TRBD2
cdr3_nt: TGCGCCAGCAGCTCCACGGGACAGTCGAACACTGAAGCTTTCTTT; cdr3_aa: CASSSTGQSNTEAFF; j_call: TRBJ1-1; clone_size: NA; v_call: TRBV5-1; d_call: TRBD1
cdr3_nt: TGTGCCAGCAGCGCCGGGACAGCCTCCTATGGCTACACCTTC; cdr3_aa: CASSAGTASYGYTF; j_call: TRBJ1-2; clone_size: few; v_call: TRBV7-9; d_call: TRBD1
cdr3_nt: TGTGCCAGCTCAACCGGGGGCGTTCAGCCCCAGCATTTT; cdr3_aa: CASSTGGVQPQHF; j_call: TRBJ1-5; clone_size: NA; v_call: TRBV18; d_call: NA
cdr3_nt: TGCGCCAGCAGCTATATAGCGGGAGGGGTCTACAATGAGCAGTTCTTC; cdr3_aa: CASSYIAGGVYNEQFF; j_call: TRBJ2-1; clone_size: few; v_call: TRBV5-1; d_call: TRBD2
cdr3_nt: TGTGCCAGCAGTCTCGCGGGGGAAAAACTGTTTTTT; cdr3_aa: CASSLAGEKLFF; j_call: TRBJ1-4; clone_size: once; v_call: TRBV28; d_call: NA
cdr3_nt: TGTGCCAGCAGCTTCAACAGGGACACTGAAGCTTTCTTT; cdr3_aa: CASSFNRDTEAFF; j_call: TRBJ1-1; clone_size: NA; v_call: TRBV11-2; d_call: NA
cdr3_nt: TGTGCCAGCAGTGGGGGTCTCCACTCTGGGGCCAACGTCCTGACTTTC; cdr3_aa: CASSGGLHSGANVLTF; j_call: TRBJ2-6; clone_size: NA; v_call: TRBV6-1; d_call: NA
cdr3_nt: TGCAGTGCTGTATGGGCAGAGACCCAGTACTTC; cdr3_aa: CSAVWAETQYF; j_call: TRBJ2-5; clone_size: NA; v_call: TRBV20-1; d_call: NA
cdr3_nt: TGTGCCAGCAGCTTAATGGGGAGTACAATGGGGGCCTACGAGCAGTACTTC; cdr3_aa: CASSLMGSTMGAYEQYF; j_call: TRBJ2-7; clone_size: NA; v_call: TRBV11-2; d_call: NA
cdr3_nt: TGCGCCAGCAGCTCAGACACTAGCACAGATACGCAGTATTTT; cdr3_aa: CASSSDTSTDTQYF; j_call: TRBJ2-3; clone_size: NA; v_call: TRBV5-1; d_call: NA
cdr3_nt: TGCGCCAGCAGCTTGGGTGGTTTCAATGAGCAGTTCTTC; cdr3_aa: CASSLGGFNEQFF; j_call: TRBJ2-1; clone_size: NA; v_call: TRBV5-1; d_call: NA
cdr3_nt: TGTGCCAGCAGCTTAGCAGGACTAGCAGATACGCAGTATTTT; cdr3_aa: CASSLAGLADTQYF; j_call: TRBJ2-3; clone_size: NA; v_call: TRBV7-9; d_call: TRBD2
cdr3_nt: TGTGCCAGCAGTTTTGGGACAGGGTCGAGGGAGCAGTACTTC; cdr3_aa: CASSFGTGSREQYF; j_call: TRBJ2-7; clone_size: NA; v_call: TRBV6-5; d_call: TRBD1
cdr3_nt: TGTGCCAGCAGTGAATTCGGGGGAGTCTATGGCTACACCTTC; cdr3_aa: CASSEFGGVYGYTF; j_call: TRBJ1-2; clone_size: few; v_call: TRBV2; d_call: NA
cdr3_nt: TGTGCCAGCAGCTCCCTCGGGGGTCAAGAGACCCAGTACTTC; cdr3_aa: CASSSLGGQETQYF; j_call: TRBJ2-5; clone_size: NA; v_call: TRBV7-9; d_call: NA
cdr3_nt: TGTGCCAGCTCCGGGGAACTCGAGCAGTACTTC; cdr3_aa: CASSGELEQYF; j_call: TRBJ2-7; clone_size: few; v_call: TRBV2; d_call: NA
cdr3_nt: TGTGCCAGCAGCTTGGTTCTGGGGGCGTGGGAGACCCAGTACTTC; cdr3_aa: CASSLVLGAWETQYF; j_call: TRBJ2-5; clone_size: NA; v_call: TRBV4-2; d_call: NA
cdr3_nt: TGTGCCAGCAGCCAAGATTTCCCCCCCTACGAGCAGTACTTC; cdr3_aa: CASSQDFPPYEQYF; j_call: TRBJ2-7; clone_size: few; v_call: TRBV14; d_call: NA
cdr3_nt: TGTGCCTGGGCGGGACAGGGTATCTCAAGCTACACCTTC; cdr3_aa: CAWAGQGISSYTF; j_call: TRBJ1-2; clone_size: once; v_call: TRBV30; d_call: TRBD1
cdr3_nt: TGTGCCAGCAGCTCCCCTAGAGCGGGTCTCACAGATACGCAGTATTTT; cdr3_aa: CASSSPRAGLTDTQYF; j_call: TRBJ2-3; clone_size: NA; v_call: TRBV5-6; d_call: NA
cdr3_nt: TGTGCCAGCAGTTTACAGGGTCGAGAGACCCAGTACTTC; cdr3_aa: CASSLQGRETQYF; j_call: TRBJ2-5; clone_size: NA; v_call: TRBV27; d_call: NA
cdr3_nt: TGTGCCAGCAGCTTAGGCCCCGGGCCCGAAGGCGGGGAGCTGTTTTTT; cdr3_aa: CASSLGPGPEGGELFF; j_call: TRBJ2-2; clone_size: NA; v_call: TRBV5-8; d_call: NA
cdr3_nt: TGCGCCAGCAGCTTGGCCGCGACAGGGGCGGGAGAGACCCAGTACTTC; cdr3_aa: CASSLAATGAGETQYF; j_call: TRBJ2-5; clone_size: few; v_call: TRBV5-1; d_call: TRBD1
cdr3_nt: TGTGCAAGTCGCACTGGGACAATCCAAGAGACCCAGTACTTC; cdr3_aa: CASRTGTIQETQYF; j_call: TRBJ2-5; clone_size: NA; v_call: TRBV12-2; d_call: NA
cdr3_nt: TGTGCCTGGAGTGTACAGAGAAACACTGAAGCTTTCTTT; cdr3_aa: CAWSVQRNTEAFF; j_call: TRBJ1-1; clone_size: many; v_call: TRBV30; d_call: NA
cdr3_nt: TGTGCCAGCAGCTTTGGCGGGGATGTGCGCACAGATACGCAGTATTTT; cdr3_aa: CASSFGGDVRTDTQYF; j_call: TRBJ2-3; clone_size: once; v_call: TRBV5-4; d_call: NA
cdr3_nt: TGTGCCAGCAGCTTATCCGGAGCGACTAGCGGGATGCAGACCCAGTACTTC; cdr3_aa: CASSLSGATSGMQTQYF; j_call: TRBJ2-5; clone_size: NA; v_call: TRBV7-8; d_call: TRBD2
cdr3_nt: TGCAGCGTTGGAAAACGACAGGGTTTGGACACTGAAGCTTTCTTT; cdr3_aa: CSVGKRQGLDTEAFF; j_call: TRBJ1-1; clone_size: NA; v_call: TRBV29-1; d_call: TRBD1
cdr3_nt: TGTGCCACTGATCAGGGTCTTCAGCCCCAGCATTTT; cdr3_aa: CATDQGLQPQHF; j_call: TRBJ1-5; clone_size: NA; v_call: TRBV19; d_call: NA
cdr3_nt: TGTGCCAGCAGCCCCATCGACGGGACGGATGAAAAACTGTTTTTT; cdr3_aa: CASSPIDGTDEKLFF; j_call: TRBJ1-4; clone_size: NA; v_call: TRBV5-5; d_call: NA
cdr3_nt: TGTGCCAGCAGCCTCGGGACAGGCGACACAGATACGCAGTATTTT; cdr3_aa: CASSLGTGDTDTQYF; j_call: TRBJ2-3; clone_size: few; v_call: TRBV5-4; d_call: TRBD1
cdr3_nt: TGTGCCAGCAGCTCCATAGCGGGAGCCCCCTCGTCGCAGTACTTC; cdr3_aa: CASSSIAGAPSSQYF; j_call: TRBJ2-7; clone_size: many; v_call: TRBV7-3; d_call: TRBD2
cdr3_nt: TGTGCCAGTAGGGAGCCGGGACTGGGGGATCAGCCCCAGCATTTT; cdr3_aa: CASREPGLGDQPQHF; j_call: TRBJ1-5; clone_size: few; v_call: TRBV19; d_call: NA
cdr3_nt: TGTGCCAGCAGTGGGCAGGTTGAGACCCAGTACTTC; cdr3_aa: CASSGQVETQYF; j_call: TRBJ2-5; clone_size: NA; v_call: TRBV2; d_call: NA
cdr3_nt: TGTGCCAGCAGCCCCCGGACTAGCGGGAGGAGGCGACACCGGGAGCTGTTTTTT; cdr3_aa: CASSPRTSGRRRHRELFF; j_call: TRBJ2-2; clone_size: once; v_call: TRBV7-9; d_call: TRBD2
cdr3_nt: TGTGCCAGCAGTTTATTAACGGGAGGATCCTACAATGAGCAGTTCTTC; cdr3_aa: CASSLLTGGSYNEQFF; j_call: TRBJ2-1; clone_size: NA; v_call: TRBV27; d_call: TRBD2
cdr3_nt: TGTGCCAGCAGCCAAGATGTGAGCGGCACCTACGAGCAGTACTTC; cdr3_aa: CASSQDVSGTYEQYF; j_call: TRBJ2-7; clone_size: NA; v_call: TRBV4-2; d_call: NA
cdr3_nt: TGTGCCAGTAGTTCCAGGGCGGGGCGGCCCTTTCAAGAGACCCAGTACTTC; cdr3_aa: CASSSRAGRPFQETQYF; j_call: TRBJ2-5; clone_size: NA; v_call: TRBV19; d_call: NA
cdr3_nt: TGTGCCTGGAGTGCCCCCTCGGGCTACACCTTC; cdr3_aa: CAWSAPSGYTF; j_call: TRBJ1-2; clone_size: once; v_call: TRBV30; d_call: NA
cdr3_nt: TGTGCCAGCAGCTTAGTCCAGGGCGGCCAAGAGACCCAGTACTTC; cdr3_aa: CASSLVQGGQETQYF; j_call: TRBJ2-5; clone_size: NA; v_call: TRBV11-2; d_call: NA
cdr3_nt: TGTGCCAGCACCGAGTCCGGGGCCTACGAGCAGTACTTC; cdr3_aa: CASTESGAYEQYF; j_call: TRBJ2-7; clone_size: NA; v_call: TRBV11-1; d_call: NA
cdr3_nt: TGCAGCGTTACAGCGGGAGTCACAGATACGCAGTATTTT; cdr3_aa: CSVTAGVTDTQYF; j_call: TRBJ2-3; clone_size: NA; v_call: TRBV29-1; d_call: TRBD2
cdr3_nt: TGCAGCGTTGAAATCACAGCTATCTATGATACGCAGTATTTT; cdr3_aa: CSVEITAIYDTQYF; j_call: TRBJ2-3; clone_size: once; v_call: TRBV29-1; d_call: NA
cdr3_nt: TGCGCCAGCAGCTTGGCAGCGGGAGGACCAGGATCACACGAGCAGTACTTC; cdr3_aa: CASSLAAGGPGSHEQYF; j_call: TRBJ2-7; clone_size: NA; v_call: TRBV5-1; d_call: TRBD2
cdr3_nt: TGTGCCAGCCGACAGGGGGCGGATGAAAAACTGTTTTTT; cdr3_aa: CASRQGADEKLFF; j_call: TRBJ1-4; clone_size: NA; v_call: TRBV28; d_call: TRBD1
cdr3_nt: TGTGCCAGCAGCTCCAGGGAGGGAGGCTACACCTTC; cdr3_aa: CASSSREGGYTF; j_call: TRBJ1-2; clone_size: NA; v_call: TRBV11-2; d_call: NA
cdr3_nt: TGTGCCAGCAGTGACACCCTAGCGAACAAAGAGACCCAGTACTTC; cdr3_aa: CASSDTLANKETQYF; j_call: TRBJ2-5; clone_size: NA; v_call: TRBV2; d_call: NA
cdr3_nt: TGCGCCAGCAGCCGGACAGGGGGAAACTCACCCCTCCACTTT; cdr3_aa: CASSRTGGNSPLHF; j_call: TRBJ1-6; clone_size: NA; v_call: TRBV5-1; d_call: TRBD1
cdr3_nt: TGTGCCAGTATAGCGGGAGGAGCCACAGATACGCAGTATTTT; cdr3_aa: CASIAGGATDTQYF; j_call: TRBJ2-3; clone_size: NA; v_call: TRBV19; d_call: TRBD2